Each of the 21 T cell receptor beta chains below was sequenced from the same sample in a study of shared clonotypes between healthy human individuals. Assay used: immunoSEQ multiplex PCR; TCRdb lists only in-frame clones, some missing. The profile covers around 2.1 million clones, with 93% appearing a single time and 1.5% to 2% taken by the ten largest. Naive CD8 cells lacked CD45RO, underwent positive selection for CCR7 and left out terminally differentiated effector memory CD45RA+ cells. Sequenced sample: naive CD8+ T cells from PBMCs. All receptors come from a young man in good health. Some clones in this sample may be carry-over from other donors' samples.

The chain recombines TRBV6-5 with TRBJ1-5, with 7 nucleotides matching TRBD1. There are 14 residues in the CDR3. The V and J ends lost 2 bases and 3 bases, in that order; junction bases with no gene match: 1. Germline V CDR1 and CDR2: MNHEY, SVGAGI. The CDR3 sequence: CASSYGTANQPQHF. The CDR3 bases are TGTGCCAGCAGTTACGGGACAGCCAATCAGCCCCAGCATTTT.

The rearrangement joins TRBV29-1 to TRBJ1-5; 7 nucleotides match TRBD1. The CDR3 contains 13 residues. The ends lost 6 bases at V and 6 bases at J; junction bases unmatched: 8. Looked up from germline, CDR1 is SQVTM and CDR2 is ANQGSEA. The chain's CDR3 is CSVSTGAGQPQHF. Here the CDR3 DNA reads TGCAGCGTATCCACAGGGGCCGGTCAGCCCCAGCATTTT. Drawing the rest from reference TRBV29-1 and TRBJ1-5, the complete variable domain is SAVISQKPSRDICQRGTSLTIQCQVDSQVTMMFWYRQQPGQSLTLIATANQGSEATYESGFVIDKFPISRPNLTFSTLTVSNMSPEDSSIYLCSVSTGAGQPQHFGDGTRLSIL.

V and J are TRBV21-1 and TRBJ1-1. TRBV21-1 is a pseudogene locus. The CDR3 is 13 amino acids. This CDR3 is CASSKEGITEAFF. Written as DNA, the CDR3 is TGTGCCAGCAGCAAAGAAGGTATCACTGAAGCTTTCTTT.

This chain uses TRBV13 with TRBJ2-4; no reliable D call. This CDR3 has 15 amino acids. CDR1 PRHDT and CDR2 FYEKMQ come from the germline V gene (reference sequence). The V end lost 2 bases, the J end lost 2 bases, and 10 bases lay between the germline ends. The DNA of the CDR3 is TGTGCCAGCAGCTTACAAGTCGGATCCAAAAACATTCAGTACTTC. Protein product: CASSLQVGSKNIQYF.

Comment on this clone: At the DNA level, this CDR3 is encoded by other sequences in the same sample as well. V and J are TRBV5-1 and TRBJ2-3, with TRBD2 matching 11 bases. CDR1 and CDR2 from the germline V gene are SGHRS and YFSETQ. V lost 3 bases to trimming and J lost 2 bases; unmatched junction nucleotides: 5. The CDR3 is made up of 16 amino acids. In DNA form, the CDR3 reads TGCGCCAGCAGCTGGACTAGCGGGCGCGTCACAGATACGCAGTATTTT. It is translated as CASSWTSGRVTDTQYF.

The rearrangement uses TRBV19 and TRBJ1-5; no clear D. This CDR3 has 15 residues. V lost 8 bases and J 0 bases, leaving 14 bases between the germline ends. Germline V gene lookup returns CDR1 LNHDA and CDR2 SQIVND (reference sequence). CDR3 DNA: TGTGCCAGTTCCGAGTATGAGGGTAGCAATCAGCCCCAGCATTTT. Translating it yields CASSEYEGSNQPQHF.

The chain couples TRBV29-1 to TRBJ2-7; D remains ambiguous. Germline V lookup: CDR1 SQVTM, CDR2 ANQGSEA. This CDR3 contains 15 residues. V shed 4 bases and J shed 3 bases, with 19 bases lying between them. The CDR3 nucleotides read TGCAGCGTTGGAAGAGGCAGGTGGTCTAACTACGAGCAGTACTTC. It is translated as CSVGRGRWSNYEQYF.

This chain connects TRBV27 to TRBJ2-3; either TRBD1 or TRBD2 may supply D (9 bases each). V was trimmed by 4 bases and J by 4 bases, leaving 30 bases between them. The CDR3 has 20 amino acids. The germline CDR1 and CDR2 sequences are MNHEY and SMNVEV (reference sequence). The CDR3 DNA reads TGTGCCAGCAGTTCCCGGGACAGGGCTTTTTTAGCGGGAGTAGCAGATACGCAGTATTTT. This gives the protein CASSSRDRAFLAGVADTQYF.

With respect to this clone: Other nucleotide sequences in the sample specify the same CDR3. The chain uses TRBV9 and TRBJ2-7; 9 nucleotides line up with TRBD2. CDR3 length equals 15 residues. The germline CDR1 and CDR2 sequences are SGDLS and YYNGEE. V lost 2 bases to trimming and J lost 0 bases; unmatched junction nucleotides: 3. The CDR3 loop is CASSVSGSPSYEQYF. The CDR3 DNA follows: TGTGCCAGCAGCGTTAGCGGGAGCCCCTCCTACGAGCAGTACTTC.

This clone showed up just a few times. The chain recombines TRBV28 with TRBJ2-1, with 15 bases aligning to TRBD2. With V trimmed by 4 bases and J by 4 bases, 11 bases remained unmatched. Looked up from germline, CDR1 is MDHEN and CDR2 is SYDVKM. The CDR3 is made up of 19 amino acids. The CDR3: CASSSHGTSGGFYYNEQFF. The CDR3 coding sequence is TGTGCCAGCAGTTCTCACGGGACTAGCGGGGGGTTTTATTACAATGAGCAGTTCTTC.

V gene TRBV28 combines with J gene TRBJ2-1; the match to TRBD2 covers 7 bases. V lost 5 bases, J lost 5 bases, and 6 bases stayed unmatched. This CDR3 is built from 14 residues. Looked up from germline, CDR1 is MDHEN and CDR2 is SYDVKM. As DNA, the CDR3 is TGTGCCAGCAGTACTCGGGACTACAACAATGAGCAGTTCTTC. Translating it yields CASSTRDYNNEQFF.

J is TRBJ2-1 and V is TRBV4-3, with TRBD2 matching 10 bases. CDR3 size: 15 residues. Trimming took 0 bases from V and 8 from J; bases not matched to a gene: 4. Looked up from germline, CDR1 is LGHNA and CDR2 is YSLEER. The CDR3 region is CASSQEGLASDEQFF. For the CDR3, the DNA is TGCGCCAGCAGCCAAGAGGGACTAGCGTCGGATGAGCAGTTCTTC.

CDR3 DNA: TGTGCCAGCAGCCCCGGGACTAAGCAGTTCTTC. Translated, it gives CASSPGTKQFF. The rearrangement links TRBV7-9 to TRBJ2-1; TRBD2 agrees at 7 bases. V was pared by 5 bases and J by 11 bases, with 3 bases of the junction left unmatched. This CDR3 contains 11 residues. Germline lookup yields CDR1 SEHNR and CDR2 FQNEAQ (reference sequence).

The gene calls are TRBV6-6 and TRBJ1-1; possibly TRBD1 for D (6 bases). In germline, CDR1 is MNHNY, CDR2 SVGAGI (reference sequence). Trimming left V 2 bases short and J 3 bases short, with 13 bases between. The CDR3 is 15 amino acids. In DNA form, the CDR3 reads TGTGCCAGCAGTTACGCCACACCAGGGGACACTGAAGCTTTCTTT. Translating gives CASSYATPGDTEAFF.

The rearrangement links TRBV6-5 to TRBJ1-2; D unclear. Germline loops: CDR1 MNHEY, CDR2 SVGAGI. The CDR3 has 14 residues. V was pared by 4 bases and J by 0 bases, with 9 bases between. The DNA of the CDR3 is TGTGCCAGCAGTTGGAAGGACGCTAACTATGGCTACACCTTC. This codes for CASSWKDANYGYTF.

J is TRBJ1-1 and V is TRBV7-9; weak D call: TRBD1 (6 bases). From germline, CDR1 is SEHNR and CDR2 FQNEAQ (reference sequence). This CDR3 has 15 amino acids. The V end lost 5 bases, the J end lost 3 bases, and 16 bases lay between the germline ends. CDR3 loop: CASSTGGARHTEAFF. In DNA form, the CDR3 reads TGTGCCAGCAGCACGGGGGGGGCCAGGCACACTGAAGCTTTCTTT.

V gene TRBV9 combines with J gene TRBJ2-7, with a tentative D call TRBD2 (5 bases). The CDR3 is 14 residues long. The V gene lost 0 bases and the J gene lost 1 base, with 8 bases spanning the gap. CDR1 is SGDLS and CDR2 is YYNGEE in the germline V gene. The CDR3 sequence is CASSVVEGSYEQYF. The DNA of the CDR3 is TGTGCCAGCAGCGTAGTAGAGGGATCCTACGAGCAGTACTTC.

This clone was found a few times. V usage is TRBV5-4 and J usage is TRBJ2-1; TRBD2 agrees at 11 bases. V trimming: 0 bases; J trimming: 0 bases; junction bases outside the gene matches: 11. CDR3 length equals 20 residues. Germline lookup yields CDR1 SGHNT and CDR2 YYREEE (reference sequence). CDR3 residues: CASSLGPGTSGNYSYNEQFF. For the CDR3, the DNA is TGTGCCAGCAGCTTGGGGCCCGGGACTAGCGGCAATTACTCCTACAATGAGCAGTTCTTC.

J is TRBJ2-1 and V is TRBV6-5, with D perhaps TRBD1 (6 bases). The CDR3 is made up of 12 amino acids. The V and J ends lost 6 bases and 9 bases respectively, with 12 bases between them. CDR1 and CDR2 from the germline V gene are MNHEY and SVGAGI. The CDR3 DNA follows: TGTGCCAGCAGCCCCAGGGGTATTGAGCAGTTCTTC. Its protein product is CASSPRGIEQFF.

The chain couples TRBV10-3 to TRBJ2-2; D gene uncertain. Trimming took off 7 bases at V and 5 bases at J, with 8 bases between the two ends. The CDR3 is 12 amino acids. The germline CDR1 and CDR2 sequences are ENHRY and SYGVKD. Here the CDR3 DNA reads TGTGCCATCATGCTGGGAACCGGGGAGCTGTTTTTT. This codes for CAIMLGTGELFF.

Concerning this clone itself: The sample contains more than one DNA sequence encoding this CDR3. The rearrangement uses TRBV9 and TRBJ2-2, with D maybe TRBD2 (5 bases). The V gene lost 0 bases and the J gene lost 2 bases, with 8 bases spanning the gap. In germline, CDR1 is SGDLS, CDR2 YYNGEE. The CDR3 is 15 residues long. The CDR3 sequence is CASSVAGGNTGELFF. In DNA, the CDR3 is TGTGCCAGCAGCGTAGCTGGAGGTAACACCGGGGAGCTGTTTTTT.